The 9 T cell receptor beta chains reported below all come from one sample, sequenced in a study of blood T cell repertoires in COVID-19. Libraries were prepared by immunoSEQ multiplex PCR; TCRdb keeps only in-frame clonotypes and omits some of them. Altogether approximately 280,000 clones are present, around 91% being singletons, with the ten largest covering 12%. Sequencing was done on a sample of peripheral blood. The receptors were sampled from a woman aged 55-69 years with acute or convalescent COVID-19.

This chain joins TRBV7-2 and TRBJ2-7; 13 positions match TRBD2. The CDR3 spans 16 residues. V was clipped by 5 bases and J by 5 bases; unmatched bases: 9. Germline loops: CDR1 SGHTA, CDR2 FQGNSA. DNA of the CDR3: TGTGCCAGCAGCGGCCCGGGACTAGCGGGGCGGAACGAGCAGTACTTC. It encodes CASSGPGLAGRNEQYF.

The chain uses TRBV5-6 and TRBJ2-1, with a tentative D call TRBD2 (5 bases). CDR1 and CDR2 from the germline V gene are SGHDT and YYEEEE. V lost 2 bases, J lost 5 bases, and 8 bases lay in between. This CDR3 comprises 13 residues. CDR3 in amino acids: CASSFTRHNEQFF. The DNA of the CDR3 is TGTGCCAGCAGCTTTACTAGGCACAATGAGCAGTTCTTC.

V is TRBV29-1 and J is TRBJ1-5, with a possible D match to TRBD1 (5 bases). This CDR3 region has 15 residues. V was trimmed by 2 bases and J by 3 bases, leaving 14 bases between them. Per germline, CDR1 SQVTM and CDR2 ANQGSEA. CDR3 sequence reads: CSVEKGGANNQPQHF. In DNA, the CDR3 is TGCAGCGTTGAAAAGGGCGGGGCGAACAATCAGCCCCAGCATTTT.

V gene TRBV18 combines with J gene TRBJ2-1; a possible D gene is TRBD1 (6 bases). The CDR3 has 15 residues. The germline V gene has CDR1 KGHSH and CDR2 LQKENI. Trimming shortened V by 3 bases and J by 9 bases, and 18 bases separated the two germline ends. The CDR3 protein is CASSPRTGGGGEQFF. CDR3 in DNA: TGTGCCAGCTCACCTAGGACTGGTGGGGGCGGTGAGCAGTTCTTC.

The chain joins TRBV29-1 to TRBJ2-7; no clear D gene. The V gene's germline CDR1 is SQVTM and CDR2 ANQGSEA. The CDR3 runs 11 residues. V dropped 4 bases and J dropped 2 bases, with 6 bases sitting between them. The CDR3 DNA sequence: TGCAGCGTTGGCGGCCCCTACGAGCAGTACTTC. This gives the protein CSVGGPYEQYF.

The rearrangement uses TRBV6-1 and TRBJ1-6; tentative D call: TRBD1 (5 bases). CDR3 length: 14 amino acids. Germline CDR1 MNHNS, CDR2 SASEGT. V was clipped by 1 base and J by 10 bases, with 11 bases between them. For the CDR3, the DNA is TGTGCCAGCAGTGAAGTGGGGCTGTCGTCACCCCTCCACTTT. This codes for CASSEVGLSSPLHF.

This chain uses TRBV18 with TRBJ2-1, with D possibly matching TRBD1 (6 bases). The CDR3 has 13 amino acids. Germline loops: CDR1 KGHSH, CDR2 LQKENI. With 3 bases removed from V and 6 bases from J, the gap between germline ends came to 9 bases. The CDR3 nucleotides are TGTGCCAGCTCACCCGGACAGTCCAATGAGCAGTTCTTC. This translates into CASSPGQSNEQFF.

The genes are TRBV10-3 and TRBJ2-7, with 8 bases identical to TRBD1. CDR3 length: 14 amino acids. Germline V lookup: CDR1 ENHRY, CDR2 SYGVKD. V lost 6 bases and J lost 0; bases outside the gene matches: 4. The CDR3 region has the DNA TGTGCCATCAGACCGGGACAGGACTCCTACGAGCAGTACTTC. This gives the protein CAIRPGQDSYEQYF.

The rearrangement links TRBV6-5 to TRBJ2-2; 13 nucleotides match TRBD2. The CDR3 spans 13 residues. The germline V gene encodes CDR1 MNHEY and CDR2 SVGAGI. V lost 6 bases and J lost 8; bases outside the gene matches: 0. CDR3: CASRLAGGGELFF. In DNA, the CDR3 is TGTGCCAGCAGACTAGCGGGAGGGGGGGAGCTGTTTTTT.